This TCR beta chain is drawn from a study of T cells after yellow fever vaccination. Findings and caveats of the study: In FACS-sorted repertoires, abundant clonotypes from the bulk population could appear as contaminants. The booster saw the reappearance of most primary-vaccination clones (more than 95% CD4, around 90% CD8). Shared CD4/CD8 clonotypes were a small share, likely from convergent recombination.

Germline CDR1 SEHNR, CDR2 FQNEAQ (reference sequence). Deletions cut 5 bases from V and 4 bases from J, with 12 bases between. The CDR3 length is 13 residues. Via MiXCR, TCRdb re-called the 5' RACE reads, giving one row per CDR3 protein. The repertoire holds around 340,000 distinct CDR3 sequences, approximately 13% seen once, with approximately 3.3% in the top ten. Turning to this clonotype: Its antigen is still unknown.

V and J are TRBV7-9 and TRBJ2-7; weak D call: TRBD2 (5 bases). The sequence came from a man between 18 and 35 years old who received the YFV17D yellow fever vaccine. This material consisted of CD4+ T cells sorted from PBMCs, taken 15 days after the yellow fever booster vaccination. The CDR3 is CASSPPREYEQYV. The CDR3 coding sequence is TGTGCCAGCAGCCCTCCTCGGGAATACGAGCAGTACGTC.